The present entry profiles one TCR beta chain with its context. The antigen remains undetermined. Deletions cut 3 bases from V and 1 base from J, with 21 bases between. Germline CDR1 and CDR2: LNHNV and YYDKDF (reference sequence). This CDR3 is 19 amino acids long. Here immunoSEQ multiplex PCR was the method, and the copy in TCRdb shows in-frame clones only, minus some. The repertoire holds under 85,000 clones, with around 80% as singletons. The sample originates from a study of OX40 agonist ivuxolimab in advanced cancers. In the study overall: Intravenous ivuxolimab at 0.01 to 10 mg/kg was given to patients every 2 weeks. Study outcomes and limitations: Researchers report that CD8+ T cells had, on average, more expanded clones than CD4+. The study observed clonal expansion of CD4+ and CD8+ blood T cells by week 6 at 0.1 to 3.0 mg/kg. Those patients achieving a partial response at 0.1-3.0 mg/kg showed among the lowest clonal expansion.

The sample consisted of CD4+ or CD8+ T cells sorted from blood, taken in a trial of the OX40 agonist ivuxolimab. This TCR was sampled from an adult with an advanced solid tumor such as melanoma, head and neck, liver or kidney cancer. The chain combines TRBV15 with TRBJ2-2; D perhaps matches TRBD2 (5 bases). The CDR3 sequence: CATSSAFPGNPLNTGELFF. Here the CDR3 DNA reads TGTGCCACCAGCAGCGCATTCCCGGGGAACCCTTTGAACACCGGGGAGCTGTTTTTT.